A selection of T cell receptor beta chains follows, all from one sample in a study of cytomegalovirus exposure and HLA in healthy donors. The method was immunoSEQ multiplex PCR; TCRdb's version includes in-frame clones alone and lacks a portion of them. Here the sample spans about 160,000 clones, roughly 90% being singletons. Sequencing used PBMCs. Receptors originate from a woman under 30 in good health and CMV-seronegative. Each CDR3 is given with its conserved first and last residue. A D gene is named only where the DNA matches it firmly. Clone size appears in some rows only: once, few, many, or a class for an expanded clone.

D gene | clone size | J gene | V gene | CDR3 DNA | CDR3 protein
TRBD1 | . | TRBJ2-1 | TRBV6-1 | TGTGCCAGCAGTGGCAGGGGGAGCTCCTACAATGAGCAGTTCTTC | CASSGRGSSYNEQFF
TRBD1 | . | TRBJ1-5 | TRBV27 | TGTGCCAGCGGTGACAGGGGAAATCAGCCCCAGCATTTT | CASGDRGNQPQHF
. | . | TRBJ2-1 | TRBV6-5 | TGTGCCAGCAGCCCACGACAGGGAGGCTACAATGAGCAGTTCTTC | CASSPRQGGYNEQFF
TRBD2 | . | TRBJ2-7 | TRBV5-4 | TGTGCCAGCAGCTTAGGGGCTAGCGGATCCTCCTACGAGCAGTACTTC | CASSLGASGSSYEQYF
TRBD1 | once | TRBJ1-2 | TRBV10-1 | TGCGCCAGCAGTGAGGGGACAGTCTACTATGGCTACACCTTC | CASSEGTVYYGYTF
. | . | TRBJ1-1 | TRBV6-5 | TGTGCCAGCATCTTCCTTCACTCGGCTTTCTTT | CASIFLHSAFF
. | . | TRBJ2-1 | TRBV4-1 | TGCGCCAGCAGCCAACTCTTGAGCTCTACGCGGTTCTTC | CASSQLLSSTRFF
. | . | TRBJ2-4 | TRBV27 | TGTGCCAGCAGTCTCACGGGTCTACTCGCCAAAAACATTCAGTACTTC | CASSLTGLLAKNIQYF
TRBD2 | . | TRBJ2-2 | TRBV7-2 | TGTGCCAGCAGTTGGGGGGGACTAGCGGGAGTAAGAGGGGAGCTGTTTTTT | CASSWGGLAGVRGELFF
. | . | TRBJ1-1 | TRBV5-1 | TGCGCCAGCAGCTCTATATCAGGGGCTGAAGCTTTCTTT | CASSSISGAEAFF
TRBD1 | . | TRBJ1-5 | TRBV4-2 | TGTGCCAGCAGCCGGACAGGGGGCTCATATCAGCCCCAGCATTTT | CASSRTGGSYQPQHF
TRBD1 | . | TRBJ1-2 | TRBV5-5 | TGTGCCAGCAGCTTGGTACCAGGGGGCGCGGGGGTCTATGGCTACACCTTC | CASSLVPGGAGVYGYTF
. | . | TRBJ1-1 | TRBV7-8 | TGTGCCAGCAGCTTTAGTTGGGTCGAGGCGAGAGGAAACCTGGGGCGGATAACTGAAGCTTTCTTT | CASSFSWVEARGNLGRITEAFF
. | once | TRBJ2-7 | TRBV11-2 | TGTGCCAGCAGCTCTAGGCATTCGTATTACGAGCAGTACTTC | CASSSRHSYYEQYF
. | . | TRBJ2-5 | TRBV4-1 | TGCGCCAGCAGCCAAGCGGGGGTGGAGACCCAGTACTTC | CASSQAGVETQYF
TRBD1 | few | TRBJ1-6 | TRBV6-1 | TGTGCCAGCACTGACCCCCGGTCCGGGACAGGGATTAATTCACCCCTCCACTTT | CASTDPRSGTGINSPLHF
. | . | TRBJ2-7 | TRBV6-5 | TGTGCCAGCAGTGGACTCACCTACGAGCAGTACTTC | CASSGLTYEQYF
. | . | TRBJ1-2 | TRBV5-1 | TGCGCCAGCAGCTTGGAGTTGGGGGGGAGCTATGGCTACACCTTC | CASSLELGGSYGYTF
. | few | TRBJ1-2 | TRBV27 | TGTGCCAGCAGTGCAGGACACTCCTATGGCTACACCTTC | CASSAGHSYGYTF
. | . | TRBJ1-2 | TRBV29-1 | TGCAGCGTCGACAAGGAAGCTAACTATGGCTACACCTTC | CSVDKEANYGYTF
TRBD1 | few | TRBJ2-7 | TRBV19 | TGTGCCAGTAATCATAGGGACAGGGCCTACGAGCAGTACTTC | CASNHRDRAYEQYF
TRBD2 | . | TRBJ2-7 | TRBV9 | TGTGCCAGCAGCGTGCAAGCGGGAGGGCCAGGCGAGCAGTACTTC | CASSVQAGGPGEQYF
TRBD2 | . | TRBJ2-5 | TRBV15 | TGTGCCACCAGCAGAGATAAGGGGAGAAGGGAGGGAGAGACCCAGTACTTC | CATSRDKGRREGETQYF
. | . | TRBJ2-7 | TRBV7-2 | TGTGCCAGCAGCGTTCCTAGCGACTACGAGCAGTACTTC | CASSVPSDYEQYF
TRBD1 | . | TRBJ2-3 | TRBV19 | TGTGCCAGTAGCACACAGGGGTCTAGCACAGATACGCAGTATTTT | CASSTQGSSTDTQYF
. | . | TRBJ1-3 | TRBV7-9 | TGTGCCAGCAGCTTAGAGGGCGGGCCCTCTGGAAACACCATATATTTT | CASSLEGGPSGNTIYF
. | . | TRBJ2-2 | TRBV19 | TGTGCCAGTAGTATCTCCTCGGGCGGGGAGCTGTTTTTT | CASSISSGGELFF
. | . | TRBJ1-3 | TRBV2 | TGTGCCAGCAGTGAACAGGGGCCTGGAAACACCATATATTTT | CASSEQGPGNTIYF
TRBD2 | . | TRBJ2-3 | TRBV27 | TGTGCCAGCAGCCAACGACCGACCGGGGGGTCCGATACGCAGTATTTT | CASSQRPTGGSDTQYF
. | . | TRBJ1-1 | TRBV30 | TGTGCCTGGGGACAGAACACTGAAGCTTTCTTT | CAWGQNTEAFF
. | . | TRBJ1-1 | TRBV30 | TGTGCCTGGAGTTTGGGGGGGGGAAACACTGAAGCTTTCTTT | CAWSLGGGNTEAFF
TRBD1 | . | TRBJ2-7 | TRBV7-9 | TGTGCCAGCCTTAAACTCGGGACAGAGAGCTCCTACGAGCAGTACTTC | CASLKLGTESSYEQYF
. | . | TRBJ1-2 | TRBV7-9 | TGTGCCAGCAGCTTGGACAGACGGAACTATGGCTACACCTTC | CASSLDRRNYGYTF
. | once | TRBJ2-7 | TRBV9 | TGTGCCAGCAGCGCCCTGGGGGAGGCCCGCTACGAGCAGTACTTC | CASSALGEARYEQYF
TRBD1 | . | TRBJ1-3 | TRBV7-2 | TGTGCCAGCAGCCCGCGCCGGGACAGGGTCCCATTTACTGGAAACACCATATATTTT | CASSPRRDRVPFTGNTIYF
TRBD1 | . | TRBJ1-5 | TRBV4-3 | TGCGCCAGCAGCCAGGGACAGGGCCCTAATCAGCCCCAGCATTTT | CASSQGQGPNQPQHF
TRBD1 | . | TRBJ2-7 | TRBV2 | TGTGCCAACCCCCGAGACAGGGGTCAAAGCTACGAGCAGTACTTC | CANPRDRGQSYEQYF
. | many | TRBJ1-3 | TRBV7-9 | TGTGCCAGCAGCTTAGGGACAGTCTCTGGAAACACCATATATTTT | CASSLGTVSGNTIYF
TRBD1 | once | TRBJ1-2 | TRBV6-5 | TGTGCCAGCAGTGAGGGACAGTCCTATGGCTACACCTTC | CASSEGQSYGYTF
TRBD1 | . | TRBJ1-6 | TRBV6-5 | TGTGCCAGCAGTTACTCATCAGGGGGCGCGGGTTCACCCCTCCACTTT | CASSYSSGGAGSPLHF
TRBD2 | . | TRBJ2-7 | TRBV7-9 | TGTGCCAGCAGCCCGGGACTAGCGGGAGGGCTCTACGAGCAGTACTTC | CASSPGLAGGLYEQYF
. | . | TRBJ2-1 | TRBV2 | TGTGCCAGCAGTCTTACAGGGATTAGGAATGAGCAGTTCTTC | CASSLTGIRNEQFF
. | . | TRBJ2-7 | TRBV11-2 | TGTGCCAGCAGCTTTGCGACTCCACTACCCTACGAGCAGTACTTC | CASSFATPLPYEQYF
. | . | TRBJ1-1 | TRBV5-4 | TGTGCCAGCAGCCTGAAGGGGGTCTCTGAAGCTTTCTTT | CASSLKGVSEAFF
. | . | TRBJ2-2 | TRBV6-1 | TGTGCCAGCAGTGAAGCAGCAGGCACCCACACCGGGGAGCTGTTTTTT | CASSEAAGTHTGELFF
TRBD2 | . | TRBJ2-3 | TRBV7-8 | TGTGCCAGCAGCTTTAGGCGGGGGGCCCCAGATACGCAGTATTTT | CASSFRRGAPDTQYF
. | . | TRBJ2-3 | TRBV7-6 | TGTGCCAGCAGCCCCGGGACAGATACGCAGTATTTT | CASSPGTDTQYF
. | . | TRBJ2-7 | TRBV29-1 | TGCAGCGTTGAAGATCGCGGGGATGGAGAGCAGTACTTC | CSVEDRGDGEQYF
. | . | TRBJ2-7 | TRBV27 | TGTGCCAGCAGCCCCGGGACTCGACCCTACGAGCAGTACTTC | CASSPGTRPYEQYF
TRBD2 | . | TRBJ2-1 | TRBV4-3 | TGCGCCAGCAGCCACAGCAGACTAGCGGGAGGCGTGGCCCCGGGTGAGCAGTTCTTC | CASSHSRLAGGVAPGEQFF
. | few | TRBJ1-2 | TRBV4-3 | TGCGCCAGCGCCGTGGTAGGGGCGGCGGATGGAGGCTACACCTTC | CASAVVGAADGGYTF
. | . | TRBJ1-5 | TRBV5-8 | TGTGCCAGCAGCTTTATAGCAGGGGTTCAGCCCCAGCATTTT | CASSFIAGVQPQHF